The 26 T cell receptor beta chains below were found in one sample sequenced in a study of cytotoxic CD8 clonotypes in ibrutinib-treated CLL (dated by TCRdb to about 2021). Library preparation used the immunoSEQ multiplex PCR assay. The table comes from immuneACCESS by way of TCRdb, which keeps in-frame sequences with V and J called. Part of the clones is missing from these tables; in studies checked, under half for an unresolved V gene and the rest for unknown reasons. This sample has fewer than 400,000 clones in its table, and 67% of those were observed once. In total, the top ten clones hold about 5.9% of the sample. The sample here was PBMCs, taken after 36 months of ibrutinib treatment. Receptor source: a human donor with chronic lymphocytic leukemia.

V usage is TRBV29-1 and J usage is TRBJ2-7, with a possible D match to TRBD2 (6 bases). The CDR3 covers 12 residues. Deletions cut 6 bases from V and 2 bases from J, with 11 bases between. Germline values: CDR1 SQVTM, CDR2 ANQGSEA. CDR3 nucleotides: TGCAGCGTAACTAGCTCTCCCTACGAGCAGTACTTC. Translating gives CSVTSSPYEQYF.

The chain is built from TRBV28 and TRBJ2-7; no clear D gene. CDR1 and CDR2 from the germline V gene are MDHEN and SYDVKM. Deletions cut 10 bases from V and 1 base from J, with 8 bases between. The CDR3 has 11 residues. The CDR3 nucleotides read TGTGCCACGGCTGTTTCCTACGAGCAGTACTTC. Protein product: CATAVSYEQYF.

This clone was recorded only once. The V call is TRBV2, the J call TRBJ2-5; no reliable D call. The germline V gene encodes CDR1 SNHLY and CDR2 FYNNEI. This CDR3 is built from 13 residues. V lost 6 bases and J lost 5, with 13 bases in between. CDR3 sequence reads: CASRSGPRETQYF. CDR3 nucleotide sequence: TGTGCCAGCAGATCCGGACCACGGGAGACCCAGTACTTC.

This clone was counted only a few times. This rearrangement joins TRBV7-3 to TRBJ1-5; D gene ambiguous. This CDR3 region has 16 residues. Germline CDR1 is SGHTA and CDR2 is FQGTGA. V was trimmed by 1 base and J by 0 bases, leaving 10 bases between them. The CDR3 protein is CASSLSLVYSNQPQHF. Written as DNA, the CDR3 is TGTGCCAGCAGCTTAAGTTTGGTGTATAGCAATCAGCCCCAGCATTTT.

This clone appeared a few times. J is TRBJ2-1 and V is TRBV5-1; the D is unclear. CDR1 is SGHRS, CDR2 YFSETQ, per germline. The CDR3 totals 13 residues. Trimming removed 4 bases from V and 8 bases from J, with 13 bases in between. The CDR3 DNA reads as TGCGCCAGCAGCCAATTGTTCCTCGATGAGCAGTTCTTC. Protein sequence: CASSQLFLDEQFF.

V usage is TRBV2 and J usage is TRBJ2-7; 11 nucleotides match TRBD2. The J segment lost 2 bases and the V segment lost 8 bases, leaving 5 bases of the junction unmatched. Germline assignment: CDR1 SNHLY and CDR2 FYNNEI. The CDR3 extends over 14 amino acids. The CDR3 loop reads CASDLAGGPYEQYF. In DNA, the CDR3 is TGTGCCAGCGATCTAGCGGGGGGTCCCTACGAGCAGTACTTC.

V gene TRBV4-1 combines with J gene TRBJ2-4, with D maybe TRBD1 (5 bases). The germline gives CDR1 MGHRA, CDR2 YSYEKL. The CDR3 extends over 15 amino acids. With 1 base removed from V and 6 bases from J, the gap between germline ends came to 13 bases. For the CDR3, the DNA is TGCGCCAGCAGCCAAGGACAGCTCCTCGGAAACATTCAGTACTTC. It encodes CASSQGQLLGNIQYF.

The chain combines TRBV5-1 with TRBJ1-4; D might be TRBD1 (6 bases). Germline V gives CDR1 SGHRS, CDR2 YFSETQ. With 3 bases removed from V and 5 bases from J, the gap between germline ends came to 11 bases. This CDR3 is built from 14 residues. The CDR3 protein is CASSYQGQNEKLFF. For the CDR3, the DNA is TGCGCCAGCAGCTACCAGGGGCAGAATGAAAAACTGTTTTTT.

The CDR3 nucleotides are TGTGCCAGTAGTATTAACAGGCCTCGTAGCTCTGGGGCCAACGTCCTGACTTTC. Amino acid sequence: CASSINRPRSSGANVLTF. V usage is TRBV19 and J usage is TRBJ2-6; weak D call: TRBD1 (5 bases). The length of the CDR3 is 18 residues. V was pared by 3 bases and J by 0 bases, with 15 bases between. CDR1 and CDR2 (germline): LNHDA, SQIVND (reference sequence).

In regard to this clone: Other DNA sequences of this sample code for an identical CDR3. The chain combines TRBV19 with TRBJ2-5, with D uncertain. Per germline, CDR1 LNHDA and CDR2 SQIVND (reference sequence). This CDR3 comprises 13 residues. Trimming took off 3 bases at V and 2 bases at J, with 7 bases between the two ends. The DNA of the CDR3 is TGTGCCAGTAGTATTGGCCGGCAAGAGACCCAGTACTTC. Translated, it gives CASSIGRQETQYF.

The table lists this clone with a few counts. The V call is TRBV7-8, the J call TRBJ1-6, with D perhaps matching TRBD1 (5 bases). V shed 2 bases and J shed 6 bases, with 14 bases lying between them. The CDR3 has 16 residues. Per the germline V gene, CDR1 is SGHVS and CDR2 is FQNEAQ. CDR3 region: CASSLIMGDPNSPLHF. The DNA of the CDR3 is TGTGCCAGCAGCTTAATTATGGGGGACCCTAATTCACCCCTCCACTTT.

In this sample, this clone turned up a few times. The rearrangement joins TRBV6-5 to TRBJ2-5; tentative D call: TRBD2 (6 bases). The CDR3 extends over 12 amino acids. V lost 2 bases to trimming and J lost 5 bases, with 6 bases between them. CDR1 MNHEY and CDR2 SVGAGI come from the germline V gene. The CDR3 DNA follows: TGTGCCAGCAGTTACGGGGGGGAGACCCAGTACTTC. It codes for CASSYGGETQYF.

The chain combines TRBV4-1 with TRBJ1-2; D remains ambiguous. The CDR3 sequence is 14 residues long. V was shortened by 0 bases and J by 3 bases, with 8 bases between the two germline ends. Germline values: CDR1 MGHRA, CDR2 YSYEKL. In DNA form, the CDR3 reads TGCGCCAGCAGCCAAGAAAACAGAGACTATGGCTACACCTTC. The encoded protein is CASSQENRDYGYTF.

The CDR3 is CASSRDGGISNSPLHF. CDR3 nucleotide sequence: TGTGCCAGCAGTAGGGACGGAGGAATCAGCAATTCACCCCTCCACTTT. The chain joins TRBV6-4 to TRBJ1-6, with D tentatively TRBD1 (5 bases). This CDR3 comprises 16 residues. V lost 5 bases, J lost 7 bases, and 18 bases lay in between. The germline gives CDR1 MRHNA, CDR2 SNTAGT.

The gene calls are TRBV27 and TRBJ2-1; 10 nucleotides match TRBD2. The CDR3 loop spans 14 amino acids. Germline V lookup: CDR1 MNHEY, CDR2 SMNVEV (reference sequence). V lost 8 bases, J lost 9 bases, and 10 bases stayed unmatched. This CDR3 reads CASVFIAGGSEQFF. In nucleotides, the CDR3 is TGTGCCAGCGTATTTATAGCGGGAGGCAGTGAGCAGTTCTTC.

Here the CDR3 reads CASTQRRGGNTGELFF. The DNA for the CDR3 is TGTGCCAGCACCCAGCGGCGGGGGGGTAACACCGGGGAGCTGTTTTTT. The chain has TRBV27 and TRBJ2-2; 9 bases align to TRBD2. Germline loops: CDR1 MNHEY, CDR2 SMNVEV (reference sequence). This CDR3 spans 16 amino acids. The J segment lost 2 bases and the V segment lost 7 bases, leaving 8 bases of the junction unmatched.

The V call is TRBV4-1, the J call TRBJ1-5; D gene unclear. The CDR3 runs to 15 residues. Trimming removed 3 bases at V and 1 base at J, with 10 bases between. Germline CDR1 and CDR2: MGHRA and YSYEKL. As DNA, the CDR3 is TGCGCCAGCAGCCAGGTGGGCAGGAGCAATCAGCCCCAGCATTTT. Residues: CASSQVGRSNQPQHF.

V usage is TRBV6-6 and J usage is TRBJ2-1, with a tentative D call TRBD1 (5 bases). The CDR3 has 13 amino acids. The ends were cut back, 2 bases at V and 6 bases at J, with 8 bases in the middle. In germline, CDR1 is MNHNY, CDR2 SVGAGI (reference sequence). The CDR3 DNA reads as TGTGCCAGCAGTTACCTAGGGGTCAATGAGCAGTTCTTC. Its protein is CASSYLGVNEQFF.

The chain joins TRBV5-1 to TRBJ2-3; TRBD2 matches 7 bases. Germline CDR1 and CDR2: SGHRS and YFSETQ. V shed 3 bases, J shed 6 bases, and the junction held 10 bases outside the gene matches. The CDR3 runs 15 residues. The CDR3 reads CASSSVRGLTDTQYF. In DNA form, the CDR3 reads TGCGCCAGCAGCTCCGTTAGGGGACTAACGGATACGCAGTATTTT.

The chain has TRBV4-2 and TRBJ1-2; D may be TRBD1 (6 bases). The CDR3 is made up of 15 amino acids. Trimming pared 1 base from V and 5 bases from J, leaving 14 bases between. Germline loops: CDR1 LGHNA, CDR2 YNFKEQ. In DNA form, the CDR3 reads TGTGCCAGCAGCCAAGTAGGGGGGCCGGGATATGGCTACACCTTC. Translated, it gives CASSQVGGPGYGYTF.

This chain joins TRBV6-6 and TRBJ2-4; D possibly corresponds to TRBD2 (6 bases). V lost 6 bases and J lost 13, with 16 bases in between. The CDR3 length is 12 residues. CDR1 is MNHNY, CDR2 SVGAGI, per germline (reference sequence). The DNA for the CDR3 is TGTGCCAGCAGGGAGGGACTTCGTTCGCAGTACTTC. As protein: CASREGLRSQYF.

The chain is built from TRBV6-1 and TRBJ2-1; D gene unclear. CDR3 size: 13 residues. Trimming pared 5 bases from V and 5 bases from J, leaving 10 bases between. Germline CDR1 MNHNS, CDR2 SASEGT. The CDR3 region is CASSLADHNEQFF. In DNA form, the CDR3 reads TGTGCCAGCAGTTTAGCAGACCACAATGAGCAGTTCTTC.

This clone showed up just a few times. The genes are TRBV11-2 and TRBJ1-2; 7 bases align to TRBD1. Germline CDR1 SGHAT, CDR2 FQNNGV. The CDR3 extends over 14 amino acids. J was trimmed by 2 bases and V by 5 bases; bases with no gene match: 5. CDR3 DNA sequence: TGTGCCAGCAGCCAGCGACAGGGAAACTATGGCTACACCTTC. Its translation: CASSQRQGNYGYTF. Full variable domain (missing parts from reference TRBV11-2 and TRBJ1-2): EAGVAQSPRYKIIEKRQSVAFWCNPISGHATLYWYQQILGQGPKLLIQFQNNGVVDDSQLPKDRFSAERLKGVDSTLKIQPAKLEDSAVYLCASSQRQGNYGYTFGSGTRLTVV.

The chain couples TRBV15 to TRBJ2-2, with D hard to call. CDR1 is LNHNV and CDR2 is YYDKDF in the germline V gene (reference sequence). Trimming pared 0 bases from V and 6 bases from J, leaving 5 bases between. The CDR3 consists of 13 residues. The CDR3 spells CATSRDFAGELFF. For the CDR3, the DNA is TGTGCCACCAGCAGAGATTTCGCCGGGGAGCTGTTTTTT.

The V and J genes are TRBV18 and TRBJ2-7, with D possibly TRBD2 on 6 matching bases. V shed 1 base and J shed 5 bases, with 15 bases lying between them. Germline assignment: CDR1 KGHSH and CDR2 LQKENI. There are 15 residues in the CDR3. In nucleotides, the CDR3 is TGTGCCAGCTCACCACAGGAGGGTCGGGGGAACGAGCAGTACTTC. This translates into CASSPQEGRGNEQYF. The whole variable domain, remainder taken from reference TRBV18 and TRBJ2-7, is NAGVMQNPRHLVRRRGQEARLRCSPMKGHSHVYWYRQLPEEGLKFMVYLQKENIIDESGMPKERFSAEFPKEGPSILRIQQVVRGDSAAYFCASSPQEGRGNEQYFGPGTRLTVT.

This chain connects TRBV5-1 to TRBJ2-3, with 8 bases matching TRBD2. The CDR3 is 15 amino acids. The trim removed 4 bases at V and 9 bases at J, leaving 13 bases unmatched. CDR1 is SGHRS, CDR2 YFSETQ, per germline. CDR3 residues: CASSQRTSNPATQYF. DNA of the CDR3: TGCGCCAGCAGCCAGCGGACTAGCAACCCAGCCACGCAGTATTTT.